The T cell receptor beta chain under discussion was sequenced for a study of blood T cells in healthy people across ages (dated by TCRdb to the mid-2010s). At the level of the whole study: In model experiments, template switching captured roughly one uniquely barcoded TCR beta cDNA molecule for every two T cells. Age-related changes in TCR beta repertoire diversity were measured in the study by deep sequencing normalized with unique cDNA molecular identifiers. Donors were grouped into four age groups: young (average 16 years), middle-aged (roughly 38), aged (62) and long-lived (about 82). For two donors (one aged 18 to 30 and one aged 80 or older), the study analyzed two additional independent replicas of 1 million unique cDNA reads from the same blood draw. To avoid experimental bias, donors of different ages were distributed randomly across sequencing lanes.

The cysteine opens and the phenylalanine closes a CDR3 of 19 amino acids. Only CDR3 DNA is held: 57 bases, read in frame from base 1. The germline V gene encodes CDR1 DFQATT and CDR2 SNEGSKA (reference sequence). V and J lose 6 bases and 2 bases, and a span of 29 bases separates them. This clonotype has at least ten counts. Its binding antigen is unknown. The sample holds no much larger clone one base away, and base qualities are not on file. Systemically healthy Caucasian individuals from Russia, 35 to 50 in total and aged about 6 to 95 years, were included as donors. Around 10 milliliters of peripheral blood were drawn from each donor into EDTA-treated Vacutainer tubes. Ficoll-Paque density-gradient centrifugation was used to isolate PBMCs, with at least 6 million obtained per sample. Trizol reagent was used to extract total RNA from the PBMCs, yielding at least 6 micrograms per sample. For every donor, flow cytometry on a PBMC aliquot measured the percentage of naive CD45RAhigh/CD27high T cells.

The library was obtained by 5' RACE. Sequenced on an Illumina HiSeq 2500. A second PCR of roughly 7 to 11 cycles was performed with a sample-barcoded 5' primer and a J-beta primer mix. A template-switch 5' adaptor carrying 12 random nucleotides introduced a unique molecular identifier onto each TCR beta cDNA molecule. Each sample yielded at least 3 million CDR3-containing paired-end reads. All of the RNA was converted into first-strand cDNA using the Mint cDNA synthesis kit, with a TRBC-specific oligonucleotide serving as the primer. Following uracil-DNA glycosylase treatment, all cDNA underwent a first 18-cycle PCR with the universal primers M1SS and BC2_uni_R. In the source study's methods: Normalization of each sample was performed by random selection of 1 million high-quality reads, each carrying a distinct molecular identifier. Instead of being binned into consensus sequences, reads that shared molecular identifiers were thrown out. MiTCR, set to a Q25 quality threshold and the strictest error-elimination algorithm, was used for CDR3 identification, clonotype clustering and error correction. A nonparametric unseen species model using Euler transformation provided a lower-bound estimate of total TCR beta diversity. TCRdb passed the public sequencing reads through fastp at Q25 and MiXCR, retaining productive beta sequences. Rows with a matching CDR3 protein are joined into one entry that keeps the most common DNA and genes. V and J calls and clone size were set by TCRdb, not the authors. This sample holds about 650,000 distinct CDR3 sequences; 32% were observed only once. The ten biggest clones cover 15% of the sample.

Here is what the overall study found, with its caveats: Compared with the aged group, more naive CD4+ T cells, fewer expanded clones and increased TCR diversity were shown by the long-lived group, suggesting age selection. Observed TCR beta diversity correlated strongly with the percentage of naive T cells measured by flow cytometry. Observed TCR beta diversity per million T cells fell roughly linearly with age, and a significant reduction was already apparent by age around 39. Donor CMV infection status was unknown, potentially confounding age-related changes in expanded clonotypes. Bulk unsorted PBMC profiling prevented conclusive comparison of naive and antigen-experienced compartments. Estimates of total diversity based on one million sequenced T cells were regarded as lower bounds and as underestimates.

Sequenced: blood. The rearranged segments are TRBV20-1 and TRBJ1-5, with TRBD1 tentatively as D gene (5 bases match). This clonotype originated in a woman of 80 years or more in good health. Donor details come from another sample of the same person, matched by shared clones. In nucleotide form, the sequence is TGCAGTGCCCTTCGGGGCGGGTCAACAAACCGGCTAGGCAATCAGCCCCAGCATTTT. Its protein is CSALRGGSTNRLGNQPQHF.